Sequencing of this TCR beta chain was carried out in a study of CD8 T cells in ankylosing spondylitis. TCRdb recomputed calls from the 5' RACE reads with MiXCR, one row per CDR3 protein. Of about 100,000 distinct CDR3 sequences listed, roughly 8.7% were seen once; the top ten hold 9.9%. Study observations and caveats: In ankylosing spondylitis blood, a motif of seven to nine highly homologous TCR beta variants appeared characteristic. Some of the motif variants had earlier been found in reactive arthritis patients' fluid and blood.

From germline, CDR1 is SGHTA and CDR2 FQGNSA. This CDR3 contains 14 residues. The V and J ends lost 2 bases and 4 bases respectively, with 11 bases between them. A note on this clonotype: Its antigen is not known.

V usage is TRBV7-2 and J usage is TRBJ2-5; D not resolved. The TCR sequence derives from a male donor with ankylosing spondylitis or in good health (not recorded which). Sequencing was done on a sample of blood, either unsorted or a sorted T cell fraction (not recorded which). CDR3 residues: CASSLSRFIETQYF. CDR3 sequence (DNA): TGTGCCAGCAGCTTATCTAGATTCATAGAGACCCAGTACTTC.